Listed here is a single T cell receptor (beta chain). Participants, about 18 to 90 years old, spanned more than 20 US areas. Assignment of participants to cohorts was predicated upon participant-reported clinical history. The germline V gene encodes CDR1 PRHDT and CDR2 FYEKMQ (reference sequence). CDR3 size: 15 residues. The V and J ends lost 2 bases and 4 bases, in that order; junction bases with no gene match: 8. Produced via immunoSEQ multiplex PCR; TCRdb's table is partial and in-frame only. Here the sample spans approximately 300,000 clones, 70% to 90% being singletons. The source of the sample is a study of blood T cell repertoires in COVID-19. Study-wide background: Sample material is recorded as cDNA or gDNA derived from T cells, B-cell-depleted T cells, or PBMCs.

The chain links TRBV13 to TRBJ2-7, with 7 positions matching TRBD1. The clonotype was recovered from a man aged 25 to 40 who had recovered from COVID-19. The sequencing sample was made of PBMCs or T cells enriched from blood (not recorded which). CDR3 protein: CASSLPGQKNYEQYF. The CDR3 coding sequence is TGTGCCAGCAGCTTACCGGGACAGAAGAATTACGAGCAGTACTTC.